Following are 19 T cell receptor beta chains from one sample sequenced in a study of T cells after yellow fever vaccination. Using its own MiXCR run on the 5' RACE reads, TCRdb lists one record per CDR3 protein. The sample lists approximately 150,000 distinct CDR3 sequences; about 6.2% were seen once. Sequencing used CD4+ T cells sorted from PBMCs, obtained on the day of the first yellow fever vaccination. The receptors originated from a man aged 18 to 30 who received the YFV17D yellow fever vaccine.

This clonotype was recorded many times. The gene calls are TRBV24-1 and TRBJ2-5; TRBD2 is a possible D gene (6 bases). The V gene lost 5 bases and the J gene lost 3 bases, with 9 bases spanning the gap. Germline V lookup: CDR1 KGHDR, CDR2 SFDVKD. There are 13 residues in the CDR3. CDR3 DNA: TGTGCCACCAGTGTGGGCGGGGAAGAGACCCAGTACTTC. Translated: CATSVGGEETQYF.

This clonotype was counted ten times or more. The chain links TRBV2 to TRBJ1-1, with D possibly TRBD1 on 6 matching bases. The CDR3 is 13 amino acids. Trimming removed 4 bases at V and 5 bases at J, with 11 bases between. Germline values: CDR1 SNHLY, CDR2 FYNNEI. The chain's CDR3 is CASSGGPGTEAFF. For the CDR3, the DNA is TGTGCCAGCAGTGGGGGGCCGGGGACTGAAGCTTTCTTT.

This clonotype was seen ten or more times. The rearrangement links TRBV10-3 to TRBJ1-5; D gene unclear. The V gene lost 3 bases and the J gene lost 2 bases, with 11 bases spanning the gap. There are 15 residues in the CDR3. CDR1 is ENHRY, CDR2 SYGVKD, per germline. CDR3 bases: TGTGCCATCAGTGATCAGGTTTCGGGCAATCAGCCCCAGCATTTT. Its protein product is CAISDQVSGNQPQHF.

This clonotype has a count of ten or more. The chain employs TRBV28 and TRBJ2-2; D is possibly TRBD1 (6 bases). Trimming cost V 8 bases and J 3 bases, with 10 bases left between them. Germline V gives CDR1 MDHEN, CDR2 SYDVKM. CDR3 length: 13 amino acids. The DNA for the CDR3 is TGTGCCAGCCACAGGGAAGACACCGGGGAGCTGTTTTTT. Protein: CASHREDTGELFF.

This clonotype was found once. This chain joins TRBV7-8 and TRBJ2-1; D remains ambiguous. The CDR3 is 15 amino acids. V gave up 9 bases and J gave up 1 base, with 16 bases separating them. Germline CDR1 is SGHVS and CDR2 is FQNEAQ. The CDR3 here is CARGPGVGSYNEQFF. As DNA, the CDR3 is TGTGCCAGGGGCCCGGGCGTGGGGTCCTACAATGAGCAGTTCTTC.

Ten or more counts support this clonotype. The rearrangement uses TRBV6-5 and TRBJ2-2; the D is unclear. The CDR3 contains 15 residues. Per the germline V gene, CDR1 is MNHEY and CDR2 is SVGAGI. Trimming stripped 2 bases from V and 1 base from J, with 8 bases between. The CDR3 region is CASSYRTWNTGELFF. DNA for the CDR3: TGTGCCAGCAGTTACAGAACATGGAACACCGGGGAGCTGTTTTTT.

V usage is TRBV6-5 and J usage is TRBJ1-2; D unresolved. The germline CDR1 and CDR2 sequences are MNHEY and SVGAGI. V was cut by 2 bases and J by 0 bases, with 7 bases left in between. The length of the CDR3 is 14 residues. The CDR3 DNA reads as TGTGCCAGCAGTTACGATGGGGCTAACTATGGCTACACCTTC. It encodes CASSYDGANYGYTF.

A word on this clonotype: A much larger clone lies one base from this, so it may be a read error. The chain is built from TRBV12-3 or TRBV12-4 and TRBJ2-5; D unclear. The CDR3 runs 13 residues. V was cut by 3 bases and J by 5 bases, with 10 bases left in between. The chain's CDR3 is CASSFRGHETQYF. CDR3 in DNA: TGTGCCAGCAGTTTTCGTGGCCACGAGACCCAGTACTTC.

There are a few counts of this clonotype. V gene TRBV3-1 combines with J gene TRBJ2-3, with 7 bases fitting TRBD2. Unmatched junction bases numbered 6, after V lost 0 bases and J lost 0 bases. The length of the CDR3 is 17 residues. In germline, CDR1 is LGHDT, CDR2 YNNKEL (reference sequence). The CDR3 here is CASSQDTAGPSTDTQYF. CDR3 DNA: TGTGCCAGCAGCCAAGACACAGCGGGACCTAGCACAGATACGCAGTATTTT.

This clonotype was seen many times. The V gene is TRBV7-9, the J gene TRBJ2-7, with D uncertain. Germline assignment: CDR1 SEHNR and CDR2 FQNEAQ (reference sequence). CDR3 length: 14 amino acids. Trimming removed 1 base from V and 2 bases from J, with 9 bases in between. The CDR3 sequence is CASSLVTPAYEQYF. The CDR3 nucleotides read TGTGCCAGCAGCTTAGTTACTCCCGCCTACGAGCAGTACTTC.

The chain joins TRBV3-1 to TRBJ1-4; 8 positions match TRBD1. The junction had 5 bases not matched to a gene; V was cut back by 0 bases and J by 8 bases. The length of the CDR3 is 15 residues. In germline, CDR1 is LGHDT, CDR2 YNNKEL (reference sequence). The CDR3 sequence is CASSQDWTGREKLFF. The CDR3 DNA follows: TGTGCCAGCAGCCAAGATTGGACAGGGAGAGAAAAACTGTTTTTT.

This clonotype was detected ten times or more. The CDR3 sequence is CASSLEGDSPLHF. CDR3 DNA sequence: TGCGCCAGCAGTCTGGAGGGGGATTCACCCCTCCACTTT. The genes are TRBV5-1 and TRBJ1-6, with a tentative D call TRBD1 (6 bases). Germline V lookup: CDR1 SGHRS, CDR2 YFSETQ. Trimming left V 5 bases short and J 8 bases short, with 11 bases between. The CDR3 is 13 residues long.

This clonotype has more than one count but fewer than ten. The chain recombines TRBV12-3 or TRBV12-4 with TRBJ1-5; D gene unclear. The germline V and J ends were trimmed by 6 bases and 9 bases, with 15 bases remaining between them. CDR3 length equals 13 residues. CDR3 protein: CASSRTTKSPQHF. CDR3 bases: TGTGCCAGCAGCCGTACTACTAAGTCGCCCCAGCATTTT.

Ten or more counts support this clonotype. The rearrangement links TRBV12-3 or TRBV12-4 to TRBJ2-1; D might be TRBD1 (6 bases). V was shortened by 2 bases and J by 9 bases, with 14 bases between the two germline ends. This CDR3 is 14 amino acids long. CDR3 nucleotides: TGTGCCAGCAGTTTAACTCGCAGGGGCGGTGAGCAGTTCTTC. Amino acid sequence: CASSLTRRGGEQFF.

This clonotype was detected only a few times. The gene calls are TRBV20-1 and TRBJ2-5, with 15 bases fitting TRBD2. Germline V lookup: CDR1 DFQATT, CDR2 SNEGSKA (reference sequence). This CDR3 contains 15 residues. V trimming: 2 bases; J trimming: 5 bases; junction bases outside the gene matches: 3. The CDR3 loop is CSARSGTSGGETQYF. CDR3 DNA: TGCAGTGCTAGATCCGGGACTAGCGGGGGGGAGACCCAGTACTTC.

The chain recombines TRBV19 with TRBJ2-7; D may be TRBD1 (5 bases). The ends were cut back, 7 bases at V and 0 bases at J, with 13 bases in the middle. The CDR3 sequence is 14 residues long. Germline CDR1 and CDR2: LNHDA and SQIVND (reference sequence). The chain's CDR3 is CASTPRTSSYEQYF. The CDR3 nucleotides are TGTGCCAGTACGCCCCGGACAAGCTCCTACGAGCAGTACTTC.

The chain uses TRBV24-1 and TRBJ2-5; tentatively, D is TRBD1 (6 bases). The V end lost 4 bases, the J end lost 5 bases, and 10 bases lay between the germline ends. The germline V gene encodes CDR1 KGHDR and CDR2 SFDVKD. The CDR3 has 13 amino acids. In DNA form, the CDR3 reads TGTGCCACCAGTGAGGGGGCGTTGGAGACCCAGTACTTC. Translation: CATSEGALETQYF.

The table lists this clonotype with many counts. The chain employs TRBV4-3 and TRBJ2-7, with no clear D. CDR3 length equals 14 residues. V dropped 1 base and J dropped 5 bases, with 12 bases sitting between them. Germline lookup yields CDR1 LGHNA and CDR2 YSLEER. CDR3 sequence (DNA): TGCGCCAGCAGCCAAGGAGGACGGTTGAACGAGCAGTACTTC. This encodes CASSQGGRLNEQYF.

This clonotype was counted many times. V usage is TRBV7-2 and J usage is TRBJ1-1; D gene unclear. CDR1 is SGHTA and CDR2 is FQGNSA in the germline V gene. Trimming pared 3 bases from V and 6 bases from J, leaving 11 bases between. The CDR3 runs to 13 residues. CDR3 DNA sequence: TGTGCCAGCAGCTTTAGGAGGGAATCTGAAGCTTTCTTT. Its translation: CASSFRRESEAFF. Based on the CDR3 plus reference TRBV7-2 and TRBJ1-1, the full variable domain is GAGVSQSPSNKVTEKGKDVELRCDPISGHTALYWYRQSLGQGLEFLIYFQGNSAPDKSGLPSDRFSAERTGGSVSTLTIQRTQQEDSAVYLCASSFRRESEAFFGQGTRLTVV.